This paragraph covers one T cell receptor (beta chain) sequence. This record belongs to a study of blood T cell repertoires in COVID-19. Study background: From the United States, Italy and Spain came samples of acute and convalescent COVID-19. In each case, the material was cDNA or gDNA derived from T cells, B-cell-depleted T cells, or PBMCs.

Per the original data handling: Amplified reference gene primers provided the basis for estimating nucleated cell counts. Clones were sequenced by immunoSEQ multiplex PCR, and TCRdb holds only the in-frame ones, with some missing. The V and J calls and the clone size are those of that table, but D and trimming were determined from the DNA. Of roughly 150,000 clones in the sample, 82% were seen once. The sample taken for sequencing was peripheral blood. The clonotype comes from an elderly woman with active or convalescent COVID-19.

DNA for the CDR3: TGTGCCACACATCAGGGATACATGAACACTGAAGCTTTCTTT. This gives the protein CATHQGYMNTEAFF. The genes are TRBV6-5 and TRBJ1-1, with a tentative D call TRBD1 (5 bases). The V and J ends lost 10 bases and 0 bases respectively, with 15 bases between them. The CDR3 has 14 amino acids. Germline loops: CDR1 MNHEY, CDR2 SVGAGI.